This T cell receptor beta chain was found in a study of blood T cell repertoires in COVID-19. Per the authors' pipeline: Nucleated cell number was recorded as an estimate derived from reference gene primer amplification. Data came from immunoSEQ multiplex PCR; TCRdb stores just in-frame clones and leaves some out. That table is the source of V, J and clone size, and D and trimming were worked out from the DNA. The sample carries around 40,000 clones, roughly three quarters recorded once. Trimming cost V 5 bases and J 4 bases, with 13 bases left between them. This CDR3 is built from 15 residues. Germline assignment: CDR1 KGHDR and CDR2 SFDVKD. This clone was seen a handful of times.

The chain links TRBV24-1 to TRBJ1-4, with D possibly being TRBD1 (5 bases). The source of this sequence is a woman of 80 years or more with acute or convalescent COVID-19. The specimen sequenced was peripheral blood. In DNA form, the CDR3 reads TGTGCCACCAGTGGGGGCGGGGAACATAATGAAAAACTGTTTTTT. Translated, it gives CATSGGGEHNEKLFF.